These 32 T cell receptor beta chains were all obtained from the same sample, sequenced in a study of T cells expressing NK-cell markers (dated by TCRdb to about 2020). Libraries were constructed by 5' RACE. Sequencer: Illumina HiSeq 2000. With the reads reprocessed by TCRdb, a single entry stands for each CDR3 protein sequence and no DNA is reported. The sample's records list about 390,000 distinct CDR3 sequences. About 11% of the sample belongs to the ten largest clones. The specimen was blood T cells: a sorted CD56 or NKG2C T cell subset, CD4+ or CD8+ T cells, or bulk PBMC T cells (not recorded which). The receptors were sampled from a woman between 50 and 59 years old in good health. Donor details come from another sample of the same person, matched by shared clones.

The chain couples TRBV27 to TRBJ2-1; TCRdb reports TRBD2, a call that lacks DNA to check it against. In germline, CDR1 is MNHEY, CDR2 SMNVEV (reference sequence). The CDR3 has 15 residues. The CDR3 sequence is CASSLRWAGGNEQFF.

The chain's CDR3 is CASWDPSGRSLNEQFF. The rearrangement links TRBV6-5 to TRBJ2-1; TCRdb's assignment of TRBD2 cannot be checked, as there is no DNA. Germline loops: CDR1 MNHEY, CDR2 SVGAGI. CDR3 length equals 16 residues.

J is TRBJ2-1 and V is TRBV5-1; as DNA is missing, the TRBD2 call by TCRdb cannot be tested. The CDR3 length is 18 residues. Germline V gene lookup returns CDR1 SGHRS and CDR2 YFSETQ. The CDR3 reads CASSLGLAGGSPGNEQFF.

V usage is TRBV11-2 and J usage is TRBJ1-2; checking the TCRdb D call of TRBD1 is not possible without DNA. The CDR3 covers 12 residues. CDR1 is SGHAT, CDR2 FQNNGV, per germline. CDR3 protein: CATSTGFYGYTF.

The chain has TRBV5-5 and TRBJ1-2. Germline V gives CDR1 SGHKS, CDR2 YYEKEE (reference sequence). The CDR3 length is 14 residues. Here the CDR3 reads CASSFVTENYGYTF.

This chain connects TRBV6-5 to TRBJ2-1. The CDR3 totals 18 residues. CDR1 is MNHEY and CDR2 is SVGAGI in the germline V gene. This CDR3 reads CASSYLTRRQGSYNEQFF.

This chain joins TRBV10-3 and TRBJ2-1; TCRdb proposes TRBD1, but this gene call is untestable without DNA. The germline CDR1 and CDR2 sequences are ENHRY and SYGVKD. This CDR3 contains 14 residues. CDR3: CAISEGGQSNEQFF.

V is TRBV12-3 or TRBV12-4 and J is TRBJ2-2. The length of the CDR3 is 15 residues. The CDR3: CASSFALENTGELFF.

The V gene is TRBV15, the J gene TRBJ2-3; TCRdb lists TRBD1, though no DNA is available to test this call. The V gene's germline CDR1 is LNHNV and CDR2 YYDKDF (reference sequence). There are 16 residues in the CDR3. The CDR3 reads CATSRDARGLTDTQYF.

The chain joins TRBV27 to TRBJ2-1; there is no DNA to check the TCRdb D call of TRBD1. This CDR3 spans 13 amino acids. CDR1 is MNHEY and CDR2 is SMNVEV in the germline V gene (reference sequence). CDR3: CASSLVWGNEQFF.

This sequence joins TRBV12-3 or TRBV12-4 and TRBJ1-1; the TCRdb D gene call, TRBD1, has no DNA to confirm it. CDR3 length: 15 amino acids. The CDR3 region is CASRTGDLNDAEAFF.

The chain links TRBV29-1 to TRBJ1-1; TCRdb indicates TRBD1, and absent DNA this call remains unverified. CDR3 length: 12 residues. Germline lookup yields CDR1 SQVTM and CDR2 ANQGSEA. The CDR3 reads CSVGWGRTEAFF.

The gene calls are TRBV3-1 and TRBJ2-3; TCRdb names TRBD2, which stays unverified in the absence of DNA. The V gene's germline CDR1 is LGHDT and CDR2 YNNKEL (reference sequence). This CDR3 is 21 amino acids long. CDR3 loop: CASSHTMAGFPIGLSTDTQYF.

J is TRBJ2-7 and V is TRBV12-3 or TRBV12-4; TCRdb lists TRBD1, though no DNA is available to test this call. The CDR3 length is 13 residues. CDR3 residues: CASSWNRGQEQYF.

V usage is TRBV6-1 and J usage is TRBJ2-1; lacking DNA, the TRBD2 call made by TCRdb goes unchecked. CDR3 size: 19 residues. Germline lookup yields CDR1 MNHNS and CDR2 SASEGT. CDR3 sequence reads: CASNLFSGSSLSSYNEQFF.

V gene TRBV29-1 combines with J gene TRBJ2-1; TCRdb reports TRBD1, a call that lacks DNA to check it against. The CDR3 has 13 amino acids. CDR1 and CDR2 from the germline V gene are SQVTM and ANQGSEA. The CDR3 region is CSVDGAGINEQFF.

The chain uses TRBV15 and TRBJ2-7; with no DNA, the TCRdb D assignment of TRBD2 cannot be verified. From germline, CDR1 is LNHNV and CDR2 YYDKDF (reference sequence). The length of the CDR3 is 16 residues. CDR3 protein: CATSRERAGTSYEQYF.

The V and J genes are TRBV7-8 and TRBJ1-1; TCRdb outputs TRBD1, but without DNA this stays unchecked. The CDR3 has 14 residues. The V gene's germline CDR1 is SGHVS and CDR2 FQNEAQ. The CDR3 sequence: CATTPEGQYTEAFF. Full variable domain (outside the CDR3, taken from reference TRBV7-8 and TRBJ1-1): GAGVSQSPRYKVAKRGQDVALRCDPISGHVSLFWYQQALGQGPEFLTYFQNEAQLDKSGLPSDRFFAERPEGSVSTLKIQRTQQEDSAVYLCATTPEGQYTEAFFGQGTRLTVV.

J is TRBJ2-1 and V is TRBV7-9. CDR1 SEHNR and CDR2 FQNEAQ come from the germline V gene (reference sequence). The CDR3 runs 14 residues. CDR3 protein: CASSLVSPEDEQFF.

The CDR3 is CASSWSDREYNSPLHF. The chain links TRBV5-5 to TRBJ1-6; checking the TCRdb D call of TRBD1 is not possible without DNA. The CDR3 extends over 16 amino acids. Germline V CDR1 and CDR2: SGHKS, YYEKEE (reference sequence).

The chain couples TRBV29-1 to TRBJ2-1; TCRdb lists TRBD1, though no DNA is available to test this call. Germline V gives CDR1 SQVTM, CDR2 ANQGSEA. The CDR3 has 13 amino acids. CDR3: CSVDGGDYNEQFF.

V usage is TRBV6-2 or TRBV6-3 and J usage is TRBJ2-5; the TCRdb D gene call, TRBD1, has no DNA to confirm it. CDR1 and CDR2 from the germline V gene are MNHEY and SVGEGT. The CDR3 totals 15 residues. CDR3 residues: CASSSPGGSKETQYF.

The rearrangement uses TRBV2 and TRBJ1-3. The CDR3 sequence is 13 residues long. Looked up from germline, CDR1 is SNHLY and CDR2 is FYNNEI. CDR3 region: CASNVKSGNTIYF.

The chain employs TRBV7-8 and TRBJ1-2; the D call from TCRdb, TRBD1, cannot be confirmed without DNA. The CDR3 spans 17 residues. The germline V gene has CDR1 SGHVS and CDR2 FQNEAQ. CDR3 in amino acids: CASSTTNRGRENYGYTF.

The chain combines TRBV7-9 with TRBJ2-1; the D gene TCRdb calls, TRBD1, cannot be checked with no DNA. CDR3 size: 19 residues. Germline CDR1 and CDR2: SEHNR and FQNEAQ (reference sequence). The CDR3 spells CASSLEARGRFGGGNEQFF. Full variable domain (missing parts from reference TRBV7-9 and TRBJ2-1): DTGVSQNPRHKITKRGQNVTFRCDPISEHNRLYWYRQTLGQGPEFLTYFQNEAQLEKSRLLSDRFSAERPKGSFSTLEIQRTEQGDSAMYLCASSLEARGRFGGGNEQFFGPGTRLTVL.

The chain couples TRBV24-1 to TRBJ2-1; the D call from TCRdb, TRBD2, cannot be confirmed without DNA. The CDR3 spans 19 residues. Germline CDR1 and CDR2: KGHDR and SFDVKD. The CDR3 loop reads CATSDLTPGTSGAFNEQFF.

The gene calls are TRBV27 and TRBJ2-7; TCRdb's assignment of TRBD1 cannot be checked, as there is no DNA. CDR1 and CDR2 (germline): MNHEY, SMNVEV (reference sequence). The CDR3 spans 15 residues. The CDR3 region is CASSLDRGSSYEQYF.

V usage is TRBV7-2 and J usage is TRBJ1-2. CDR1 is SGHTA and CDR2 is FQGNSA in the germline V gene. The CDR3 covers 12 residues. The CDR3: CASSFLLMGYTF.

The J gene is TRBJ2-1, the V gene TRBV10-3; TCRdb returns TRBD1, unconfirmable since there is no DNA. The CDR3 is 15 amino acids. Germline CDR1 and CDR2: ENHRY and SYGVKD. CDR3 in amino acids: CAISRTGGLREEQFF.

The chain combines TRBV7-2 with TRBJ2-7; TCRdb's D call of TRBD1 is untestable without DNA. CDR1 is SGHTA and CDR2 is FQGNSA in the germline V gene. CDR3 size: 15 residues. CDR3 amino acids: CASSAAGGMSYEQYF.

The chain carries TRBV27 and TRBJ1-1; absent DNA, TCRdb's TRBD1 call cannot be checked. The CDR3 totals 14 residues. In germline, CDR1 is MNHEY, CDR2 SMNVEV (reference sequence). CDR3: CASLQGGGNTEAFF.

CDR3 sequence: CASTPRGLQETQYF. The V call is TRBV25-1, the J call TRBJ2-5; TCRdb calls TRBD1, which cannot be checked without DNA. The CDR3 runs 14 residues. Germline CDR1 is MGHDK and CDR2 is SYGVNS.